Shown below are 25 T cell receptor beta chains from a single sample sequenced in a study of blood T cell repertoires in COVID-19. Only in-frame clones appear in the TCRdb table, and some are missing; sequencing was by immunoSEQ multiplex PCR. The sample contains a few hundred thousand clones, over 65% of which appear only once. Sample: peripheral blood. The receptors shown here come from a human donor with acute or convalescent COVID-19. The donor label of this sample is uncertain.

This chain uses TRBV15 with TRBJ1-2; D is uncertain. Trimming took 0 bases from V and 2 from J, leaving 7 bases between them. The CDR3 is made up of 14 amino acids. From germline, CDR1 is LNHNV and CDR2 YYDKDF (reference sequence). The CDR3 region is CATSRDQANYGYTF. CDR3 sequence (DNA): TGTGCCACCAGCAGAGATCAGGCCAACTATGGCTACACCTTC.

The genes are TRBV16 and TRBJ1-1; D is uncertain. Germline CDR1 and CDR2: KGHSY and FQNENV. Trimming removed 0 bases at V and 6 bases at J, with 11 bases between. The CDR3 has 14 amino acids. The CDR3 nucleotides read TGTGCCAGCAGCCAATCGGGTCTGGGAGCTGAAGCTTTCTTT. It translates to CASSQSGLGAEAFF.

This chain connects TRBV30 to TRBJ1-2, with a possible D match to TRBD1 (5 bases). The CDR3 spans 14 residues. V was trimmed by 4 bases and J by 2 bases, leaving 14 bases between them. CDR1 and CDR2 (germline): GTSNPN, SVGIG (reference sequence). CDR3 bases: TGTGCCTGGAAGGGGCAGATTTACAACTATGGCTACACCTTC. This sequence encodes CAWKGQIYNYGYTF.

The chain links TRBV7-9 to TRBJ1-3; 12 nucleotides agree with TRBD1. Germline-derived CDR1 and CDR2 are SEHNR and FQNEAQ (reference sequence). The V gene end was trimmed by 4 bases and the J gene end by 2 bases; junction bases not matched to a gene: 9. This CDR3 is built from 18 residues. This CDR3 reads CASSSPSRDRGPGNTIYF. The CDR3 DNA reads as TGTGCCAGCAGCTCCCCTTCTCGGGACAGGGGGCCTGGAAACACCATATATTTT.

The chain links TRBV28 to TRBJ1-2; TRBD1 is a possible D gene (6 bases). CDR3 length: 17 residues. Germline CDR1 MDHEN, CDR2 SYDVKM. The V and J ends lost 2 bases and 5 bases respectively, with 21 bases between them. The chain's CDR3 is CASSLMSGERWSYGYTF. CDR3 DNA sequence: TGTGCCAGCAGTTTAATGTCAGGGGAAAGGTGGTCGTATGGCTACACCTTC.

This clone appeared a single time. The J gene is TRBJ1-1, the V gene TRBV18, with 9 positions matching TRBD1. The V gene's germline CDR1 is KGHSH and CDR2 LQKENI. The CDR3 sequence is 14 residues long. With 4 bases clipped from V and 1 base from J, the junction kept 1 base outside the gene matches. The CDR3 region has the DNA TGTGCCAGCTCACGGGACAGGGAGAACACTGAAGCTTTCTTT. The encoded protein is CASSRDRENTEAFF.

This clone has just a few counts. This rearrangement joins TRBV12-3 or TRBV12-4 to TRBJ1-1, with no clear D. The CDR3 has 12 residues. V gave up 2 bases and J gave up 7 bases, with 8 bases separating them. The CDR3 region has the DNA TGTGCCAGCAGTTTATCCCCCAGTGAAGCTTTCTTT. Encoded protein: CASSLSPSEAFF.

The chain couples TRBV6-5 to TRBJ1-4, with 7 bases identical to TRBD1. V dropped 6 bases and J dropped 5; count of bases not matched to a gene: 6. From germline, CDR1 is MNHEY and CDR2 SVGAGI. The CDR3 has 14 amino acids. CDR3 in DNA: TGTGCCAGCAGAATCCAACAGGGGAATGAAAAACTGTTTTTT. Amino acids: CASRIQQGNEKLFF.

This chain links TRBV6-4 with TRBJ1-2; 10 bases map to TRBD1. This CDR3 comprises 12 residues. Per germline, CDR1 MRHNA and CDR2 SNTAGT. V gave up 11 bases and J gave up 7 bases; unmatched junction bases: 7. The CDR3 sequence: CAGPTGGRGYTF. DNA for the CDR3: TGTGCCGGCCCGACAGGGGGCCGTGGCTACACCTTC.

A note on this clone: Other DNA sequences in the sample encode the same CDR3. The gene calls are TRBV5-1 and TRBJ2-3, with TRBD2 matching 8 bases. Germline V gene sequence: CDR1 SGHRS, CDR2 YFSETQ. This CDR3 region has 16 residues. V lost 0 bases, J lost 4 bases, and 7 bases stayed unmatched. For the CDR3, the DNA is TGCGCCAGCAGCTTGGGCAGCGGGGGTGGAGCAGATACGCAGTATTTT. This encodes CASSLGSGGGADTQYF.

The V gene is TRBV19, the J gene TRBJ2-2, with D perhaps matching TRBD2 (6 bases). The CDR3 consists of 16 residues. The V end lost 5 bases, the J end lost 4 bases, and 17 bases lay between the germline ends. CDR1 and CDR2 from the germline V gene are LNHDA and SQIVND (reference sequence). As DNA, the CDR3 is TGTGCCAGTAGTCCTCTTTGGGACTCCTTCACCGGGGAGCTGTTTTTT. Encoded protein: CASSPLWDSFTGELFF.

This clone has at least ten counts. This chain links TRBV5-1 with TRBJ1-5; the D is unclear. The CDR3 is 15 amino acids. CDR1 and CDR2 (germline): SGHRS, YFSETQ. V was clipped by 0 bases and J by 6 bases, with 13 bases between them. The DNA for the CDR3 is TGCGCCAGCAGCTTGGCCGGTGATTTAACTCAGCCCCAGCATTTT. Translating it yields CASSLAGDLTQPQHF.

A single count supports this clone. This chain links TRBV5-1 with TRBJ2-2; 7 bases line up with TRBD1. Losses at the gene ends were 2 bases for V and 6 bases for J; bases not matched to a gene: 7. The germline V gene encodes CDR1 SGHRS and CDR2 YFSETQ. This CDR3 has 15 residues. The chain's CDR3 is CASSFQGVGAGELFF. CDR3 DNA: TGCGCCAGCAGCTTCCAGGGGGTAGGGGCCGGGGAGCTGTTTTTT.

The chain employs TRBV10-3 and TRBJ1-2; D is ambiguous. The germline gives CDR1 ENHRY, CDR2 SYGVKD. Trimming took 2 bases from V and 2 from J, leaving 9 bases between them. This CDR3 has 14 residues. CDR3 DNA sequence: TGTGCCATCAGTGAGCTAACCCTAAACTATGGCTACACCTTC. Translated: CAISELTLNYGYTF.

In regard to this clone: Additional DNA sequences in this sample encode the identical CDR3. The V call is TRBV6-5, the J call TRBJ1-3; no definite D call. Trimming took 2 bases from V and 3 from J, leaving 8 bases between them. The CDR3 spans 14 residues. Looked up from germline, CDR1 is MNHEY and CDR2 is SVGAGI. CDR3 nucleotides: TGTGCCAGCAGTTACGGCCGGGGTGGAAACACCATATATTTT. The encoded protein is CASSYGRGGNTIYF.

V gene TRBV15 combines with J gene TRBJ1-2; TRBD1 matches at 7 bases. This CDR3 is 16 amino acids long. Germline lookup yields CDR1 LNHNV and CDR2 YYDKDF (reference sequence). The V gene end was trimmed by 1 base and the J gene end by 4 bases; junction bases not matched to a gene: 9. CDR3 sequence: CATSRGGTVSGYGYTF. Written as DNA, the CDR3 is TGTGCCACCAGCAGAGGGGGGACAGTTTCGGGCTATGGCTACACCTTC.

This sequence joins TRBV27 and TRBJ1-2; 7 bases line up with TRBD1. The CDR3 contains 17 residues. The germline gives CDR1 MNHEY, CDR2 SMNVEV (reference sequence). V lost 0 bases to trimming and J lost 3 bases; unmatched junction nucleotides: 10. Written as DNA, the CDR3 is TGTGCCAGCAGTTTATCCGGTTTCGACAGGGTAGACTATGGCTACACCTTC. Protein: CASSLSGFDRVDYGYTF.

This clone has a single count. This chain's CDR3 is CASSSGSNYGYTF. In nucleotides, the CDR3 is TGTGCCAGCTCAAGCGGATCTAACTATGGCTACACCTTC. This sequence joins TRBV18 and TRBJ1-2; D not certain. Trimming stripped 5 bases from V and 0 bases from J, with 7 bases between. CDR1 KGHSH and CDR2 LQKENI come from the germline V gene. The CDR3 has 13 amino acids.

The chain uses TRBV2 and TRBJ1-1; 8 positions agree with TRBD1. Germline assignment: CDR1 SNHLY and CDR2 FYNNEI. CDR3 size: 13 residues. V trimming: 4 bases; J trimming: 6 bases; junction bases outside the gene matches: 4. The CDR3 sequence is CASSGQGIAEAFF. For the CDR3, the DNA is TGTGCCAGCAGTGGACAGGGGATCGCTGAAGCTTTCTTT.

CDR3 DNA sequence: TGTGCCAGCAGTCCCCCGGGACAGGGTAGCGAGCAGTACTTC. The encoded protein is CASSPPGQGSEQYF. The V and J genes are TRBV27 and TRBJ2-7; 9 nucleotides line up with TRBD1. This CDR3 spans 14 amino acids. The V gene's germline CDR1 is MNHEY and CDR2 SMNVEV (reference sequence). The junction had 8 bases not matched to a gene; V was cut back by 5 bases and J by 6 bases.

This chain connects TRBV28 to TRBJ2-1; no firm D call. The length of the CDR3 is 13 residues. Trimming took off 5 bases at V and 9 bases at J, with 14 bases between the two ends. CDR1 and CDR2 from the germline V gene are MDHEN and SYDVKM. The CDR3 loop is CASSRRISVEQFF. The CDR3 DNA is TGTGCCAGCAGTCGCCGTATATCAGTTGAGCAGTTCTTC.

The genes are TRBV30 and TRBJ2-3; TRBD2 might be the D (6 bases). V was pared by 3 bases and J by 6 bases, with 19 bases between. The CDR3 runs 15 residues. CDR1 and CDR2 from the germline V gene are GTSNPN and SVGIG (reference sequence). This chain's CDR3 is CAWRRDAGLWDTQYF. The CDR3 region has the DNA TGTGCCTGGAGGCGGGACGCGGGTTTGTGGGATACGCAGTATTTT.

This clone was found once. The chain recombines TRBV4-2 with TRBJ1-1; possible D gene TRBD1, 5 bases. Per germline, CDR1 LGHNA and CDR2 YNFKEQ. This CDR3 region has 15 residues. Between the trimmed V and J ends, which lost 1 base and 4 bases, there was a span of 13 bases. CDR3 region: CASSQAHRGGTEAFF. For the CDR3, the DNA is TGTGCCAGCAGCCAAGCCCACCGGGGGGGCACTGAAGCTTTCTTT.

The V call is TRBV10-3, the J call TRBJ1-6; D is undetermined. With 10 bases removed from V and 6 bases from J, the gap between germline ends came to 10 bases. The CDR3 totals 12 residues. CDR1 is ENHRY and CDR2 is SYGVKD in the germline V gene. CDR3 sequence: CATWALNSPLHF. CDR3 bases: TGTGCCACCTGGGCCCTTAATTCACCCCTCCACTTT.

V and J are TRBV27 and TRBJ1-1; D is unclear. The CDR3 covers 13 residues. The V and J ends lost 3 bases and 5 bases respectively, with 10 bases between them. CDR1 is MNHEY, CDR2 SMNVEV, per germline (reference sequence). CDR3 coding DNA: TGTGCCAGCAGTTTTAATTTTCTTACTGAAGCTTTCTTT. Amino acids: CASSFNFLTEAFF.